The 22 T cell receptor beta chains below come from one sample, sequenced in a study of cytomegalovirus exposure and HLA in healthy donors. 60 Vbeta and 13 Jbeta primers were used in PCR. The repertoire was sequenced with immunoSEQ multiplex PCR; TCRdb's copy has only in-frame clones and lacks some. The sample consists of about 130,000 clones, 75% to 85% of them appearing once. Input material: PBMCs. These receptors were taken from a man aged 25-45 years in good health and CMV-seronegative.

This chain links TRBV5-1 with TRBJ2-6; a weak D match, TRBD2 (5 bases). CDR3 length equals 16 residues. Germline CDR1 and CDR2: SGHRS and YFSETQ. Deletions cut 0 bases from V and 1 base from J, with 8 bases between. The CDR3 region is CASSLGSGSGANVLTF. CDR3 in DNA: TGCGCCAGCAGCTTGGGGTCGGGGTCTGGGGCCAACGTCCTGACTTTC.

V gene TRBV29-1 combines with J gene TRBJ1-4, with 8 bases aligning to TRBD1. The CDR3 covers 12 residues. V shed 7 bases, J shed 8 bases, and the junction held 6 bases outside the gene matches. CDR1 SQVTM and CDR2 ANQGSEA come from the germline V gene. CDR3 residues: CSGQGLYEKLFF. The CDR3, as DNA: TGCAGCGGACAGGGGTTGTACGAAAAACTGTTTTTT.

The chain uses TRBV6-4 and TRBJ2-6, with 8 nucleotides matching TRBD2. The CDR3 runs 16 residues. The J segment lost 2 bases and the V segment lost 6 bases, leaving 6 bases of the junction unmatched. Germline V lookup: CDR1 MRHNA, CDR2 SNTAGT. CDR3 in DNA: TGTGCCAGCAGCCCATTTAGCGGGACTGGGGCCAACGTCCTGACTTTC. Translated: CASSPFSGTGANVLTF.

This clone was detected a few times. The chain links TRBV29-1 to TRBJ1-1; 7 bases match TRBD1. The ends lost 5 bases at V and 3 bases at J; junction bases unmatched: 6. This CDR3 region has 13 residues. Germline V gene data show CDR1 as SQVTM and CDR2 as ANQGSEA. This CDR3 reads CSVRDSIDTEAFF. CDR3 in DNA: TGCAGCGTTAGGGACAGCATCGACACTGAAGCTTTCTTT.

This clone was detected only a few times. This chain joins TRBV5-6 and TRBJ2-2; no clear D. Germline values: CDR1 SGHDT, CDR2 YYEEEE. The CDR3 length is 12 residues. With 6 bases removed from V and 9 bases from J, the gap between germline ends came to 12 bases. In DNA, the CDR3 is TGTGCCAGCACCGAGAACAGACGGGAGCTGTTTTTT. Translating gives CASTENRRELFF.

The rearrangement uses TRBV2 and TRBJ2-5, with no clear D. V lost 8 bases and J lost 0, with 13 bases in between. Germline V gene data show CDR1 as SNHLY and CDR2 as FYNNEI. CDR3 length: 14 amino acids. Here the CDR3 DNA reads TGTGCCAGCCGTCTCCCCCAGTACCAAGAGACCCAGTACTTC. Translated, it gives CASRLPQYQETQYF.

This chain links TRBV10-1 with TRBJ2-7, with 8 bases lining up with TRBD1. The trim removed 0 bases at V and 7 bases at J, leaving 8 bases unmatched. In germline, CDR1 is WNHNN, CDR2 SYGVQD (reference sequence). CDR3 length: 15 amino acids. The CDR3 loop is CASSESGTGRREQYF. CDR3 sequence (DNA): TGCGCCAGCAGTGAGTCTGGGACAGGACGTAGGGAGCAGTACTTC.

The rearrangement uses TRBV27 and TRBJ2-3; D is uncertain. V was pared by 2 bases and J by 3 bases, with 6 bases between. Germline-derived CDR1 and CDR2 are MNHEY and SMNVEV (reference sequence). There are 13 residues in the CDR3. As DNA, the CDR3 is TGTGCCAGCAGTTTACTACGTACAGATACGCAGTATTTT. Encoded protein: CASSLLRTDTQYF.

CDR3: CASSQEPGAYEQYF. The CDR3 DNA reads as TGCGCCAGCAGCCAAGAGCCGGGGGCCTACGAGCAGTACTTC. The chain recombines TRBV4-3 with TRBJ2-7; tentative D call: TRBD2 (6 bases). Germline CDR1 is LGHNA and CDR2 is YSLEER. The CDR3 has 14 residues. V was clipped by 0 bases and J by 2 bases, with 8 bases between them.

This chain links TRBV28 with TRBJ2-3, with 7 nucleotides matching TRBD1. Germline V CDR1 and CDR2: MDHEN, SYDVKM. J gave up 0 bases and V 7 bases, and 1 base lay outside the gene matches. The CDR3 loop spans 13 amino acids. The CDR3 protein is CASTDRSTDTQYF. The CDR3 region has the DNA TGTGCCAGCACGGACAGGAGCACAGATACGCAGTATTTT.

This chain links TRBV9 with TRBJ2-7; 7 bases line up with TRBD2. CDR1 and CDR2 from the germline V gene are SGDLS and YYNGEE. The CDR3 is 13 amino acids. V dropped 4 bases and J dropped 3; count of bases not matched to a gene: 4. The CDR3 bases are TGTGCCAGCAGCCCTTCTAGCGGCTACGAGCAGTACTTC. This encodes CASSPSSGYEQYF.

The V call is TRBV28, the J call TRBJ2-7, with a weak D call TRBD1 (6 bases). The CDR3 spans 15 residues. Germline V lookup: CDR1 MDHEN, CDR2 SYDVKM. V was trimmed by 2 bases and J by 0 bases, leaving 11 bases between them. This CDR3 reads CASSLGRTVSYEQYF. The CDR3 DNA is TGTGCCAGCAGTTTAGGAAGGACAGTCTCCTACGAGCAGTACTTC.

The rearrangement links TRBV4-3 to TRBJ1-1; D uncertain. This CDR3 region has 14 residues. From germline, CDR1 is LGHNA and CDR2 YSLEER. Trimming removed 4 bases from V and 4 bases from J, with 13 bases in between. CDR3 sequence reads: CASSPRGRGTEAFF. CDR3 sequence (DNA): TGCGCCAGCAGCCCGAGAGGGCGGGGCACTGAAGCTTTCTTT.

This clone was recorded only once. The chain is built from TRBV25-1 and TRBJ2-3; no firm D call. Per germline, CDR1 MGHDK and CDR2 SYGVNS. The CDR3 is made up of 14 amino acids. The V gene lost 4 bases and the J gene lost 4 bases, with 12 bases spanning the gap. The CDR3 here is CASSALSGADTQYF. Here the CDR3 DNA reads TGTGCCAGCAGTGCTCTAAGTGGAGCAGATACGCAGTATTTT.

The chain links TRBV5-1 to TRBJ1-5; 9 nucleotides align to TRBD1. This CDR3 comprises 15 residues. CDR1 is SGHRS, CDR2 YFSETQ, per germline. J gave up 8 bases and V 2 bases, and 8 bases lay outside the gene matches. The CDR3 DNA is TGCGCCAGCAGCTTAGGCTCGACAGGGGGAGAGCCCCAGCATTTT. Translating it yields CASSLGSTGGEPQHF. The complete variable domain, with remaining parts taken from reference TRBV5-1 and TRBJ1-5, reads KAGVTQTPRYLIKTRGQQVTLSCSPISGHRSVSWYQQTPGQGLQFLFEYFSETQRNKGNFPGRFSGRQFSNSRSEMNVSTLELGDSALYLCASSLGSTGGEPQHFGDGTRLSIL.

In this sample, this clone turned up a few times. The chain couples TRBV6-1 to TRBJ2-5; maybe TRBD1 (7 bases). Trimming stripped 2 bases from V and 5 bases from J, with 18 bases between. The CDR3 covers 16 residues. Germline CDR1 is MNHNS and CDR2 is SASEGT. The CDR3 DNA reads TGTGCCAGCAGTGAATGGTCCCGGGCAGGGGGGGAGACCCAGTACTTC. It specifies CASSEWSRAGGETQYF.

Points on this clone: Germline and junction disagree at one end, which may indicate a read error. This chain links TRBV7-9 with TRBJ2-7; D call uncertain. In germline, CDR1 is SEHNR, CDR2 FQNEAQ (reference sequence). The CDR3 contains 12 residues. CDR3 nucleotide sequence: TGTTCCAGCAGCCGTAAATCCTACGAGCAGTACTTC. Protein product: CSSSRKSYEQYF.

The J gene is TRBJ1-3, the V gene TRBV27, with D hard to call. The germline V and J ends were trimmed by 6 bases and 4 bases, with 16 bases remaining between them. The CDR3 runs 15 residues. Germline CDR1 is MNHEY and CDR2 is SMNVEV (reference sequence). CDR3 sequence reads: CASRDRTGSGNTIYF. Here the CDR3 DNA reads TGTGCCAGCAGAGATCGTACGGGGTCAGGAAACACCATATATTTT.

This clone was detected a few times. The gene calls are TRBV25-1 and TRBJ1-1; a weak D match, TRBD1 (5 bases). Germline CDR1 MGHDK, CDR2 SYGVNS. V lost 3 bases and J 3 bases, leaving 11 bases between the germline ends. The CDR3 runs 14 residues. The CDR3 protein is CASSDTGRDTEAFF. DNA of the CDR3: TGTGCCAGCAGTGATACAGGCAGGGACACTGAAGCTTTCTTT.

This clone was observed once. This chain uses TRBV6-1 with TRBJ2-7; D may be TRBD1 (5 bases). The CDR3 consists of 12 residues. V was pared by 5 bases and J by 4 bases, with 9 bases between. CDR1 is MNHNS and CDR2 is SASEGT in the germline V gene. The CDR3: CASSLTAYEQYF. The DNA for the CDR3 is TGTGCCAGCAGTCTGACAGCGTACGAGCAGTACTTC.

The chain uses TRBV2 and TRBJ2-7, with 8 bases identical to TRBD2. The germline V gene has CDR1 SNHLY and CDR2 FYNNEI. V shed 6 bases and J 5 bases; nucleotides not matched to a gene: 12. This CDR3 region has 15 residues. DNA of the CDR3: TGTGCCAGCAGAATAAGCGGGAGTTATTACCACGAGCAGTACTTC. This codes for CASRISGSYYHEQYF.

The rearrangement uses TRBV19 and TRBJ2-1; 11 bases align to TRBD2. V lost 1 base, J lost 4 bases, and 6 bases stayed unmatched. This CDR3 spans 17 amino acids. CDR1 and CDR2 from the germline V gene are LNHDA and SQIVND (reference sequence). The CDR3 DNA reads TGTGCCAGTAGTATAGCATTGGCTAGCGGGGGGTACAATGAGCAGTTCTTC. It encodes CASSIALASGGYNEQFF.